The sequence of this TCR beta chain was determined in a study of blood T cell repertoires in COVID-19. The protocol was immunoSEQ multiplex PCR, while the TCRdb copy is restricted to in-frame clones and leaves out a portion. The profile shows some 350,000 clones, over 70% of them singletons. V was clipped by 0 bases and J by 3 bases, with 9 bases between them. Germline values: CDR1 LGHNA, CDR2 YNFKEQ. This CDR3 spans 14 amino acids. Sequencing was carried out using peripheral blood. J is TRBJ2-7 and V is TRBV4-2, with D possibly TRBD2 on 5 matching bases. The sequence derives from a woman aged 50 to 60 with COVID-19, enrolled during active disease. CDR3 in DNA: TGTGCCAGCAGCCAAGATCTCACTAGCTACGAGCAGTACTTC. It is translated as CASSQDLTSYEQYF.